The clone carrying this T cell receptor beta chain was found many times. MiXCR was run by TCRdb on the 5' RACE reads, yielding one entry per CDR3 protein. This sample yields approximately 670,000 distinct CDR3 sequences, of which 5.5% to 6.5% are seen a single time; under 2% belongs to the top ten. CDR1 and CDR2 (germline): SGHTA, FQGNSA. Trimming removed 4 bases from V and 10 bases from J, with 14 bases in between. The CDR3 is made up of 13 amino acids. The sample is drawn from a study of identical twins. Input material: naive T cells sorted from blood. This rearrangement joins TRBV7-2 to TRBJ2-1; D tentatively fits TRBD1 or TRBD2 (5 bases each). The TCR was taken from a man between 18 and 35 years old in good health. The CDR3 sequence: CASSYSVRGEQFF. Here the CDR3 DNA reads TGTGCCAGCAGCTACAGTGTTCGGGGCGAGCAGTTCTTC.